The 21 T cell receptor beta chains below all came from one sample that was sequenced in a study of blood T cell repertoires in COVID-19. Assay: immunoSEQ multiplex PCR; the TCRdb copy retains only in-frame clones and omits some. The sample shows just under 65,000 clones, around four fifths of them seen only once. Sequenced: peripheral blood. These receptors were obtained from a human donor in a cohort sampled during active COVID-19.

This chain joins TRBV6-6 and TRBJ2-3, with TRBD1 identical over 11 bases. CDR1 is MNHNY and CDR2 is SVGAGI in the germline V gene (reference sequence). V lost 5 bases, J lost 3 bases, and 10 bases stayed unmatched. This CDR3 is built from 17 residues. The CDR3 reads CASSLSPDRGQTDTQYF. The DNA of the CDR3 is TGTGCCAGCAGTCTATCCCCGGACAGGGGGCAAACAGATACGCAGTATTTT.

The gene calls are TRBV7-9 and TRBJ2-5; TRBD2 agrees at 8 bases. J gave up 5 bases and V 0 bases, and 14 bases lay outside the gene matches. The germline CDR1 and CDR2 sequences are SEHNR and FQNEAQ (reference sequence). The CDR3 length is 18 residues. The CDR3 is CASSLAQGGRYTGETQYF. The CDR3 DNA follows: TGTGCCAGCAGCTTAGCGCAGGGCGGGAGGTACACCGGGGAGACCCAGTACTTC.

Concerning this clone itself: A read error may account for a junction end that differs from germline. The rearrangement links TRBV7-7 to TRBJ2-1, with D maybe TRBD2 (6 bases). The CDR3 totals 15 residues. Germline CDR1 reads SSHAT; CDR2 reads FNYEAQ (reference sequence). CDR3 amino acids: CASSPGGGGTNEQFF. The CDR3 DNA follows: TGTGCTAGCAGCCCGGGCGGTGGCGGGACCAATGAGCAGTTCTTC.

The chain's CDR3 is CASSFAGTGGTAEAFF. CDR3 coding DNA: TGCGCCAGCAGTTTTGCCGGGACAGGTGGGACGGCTGAAGCTTTCTTT. The chain recombines TRBV5-1 with TRBJ1-1; TRBD1 matches 8 bases. J gave up 6 bases and V 5 bases, and 15 bases lay outside the gene matches. The CDR3 is 16 residues long. CDR1 and CDR2 (germline): SGHRS, YFSETQ.

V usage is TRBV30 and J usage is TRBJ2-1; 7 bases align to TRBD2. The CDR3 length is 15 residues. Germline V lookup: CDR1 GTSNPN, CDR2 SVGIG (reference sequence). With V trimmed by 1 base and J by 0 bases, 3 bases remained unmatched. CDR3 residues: CAWSGKRGSYNEQFF. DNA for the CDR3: TGTGCCTGGAGTGGGAAGCGGGGCTCCTACAATGAGCAGTTCTTC.

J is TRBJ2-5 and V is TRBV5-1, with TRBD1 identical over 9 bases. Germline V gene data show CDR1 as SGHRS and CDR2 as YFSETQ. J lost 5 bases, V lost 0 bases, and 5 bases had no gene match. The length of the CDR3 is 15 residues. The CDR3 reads CASSLGTGDGETQYF. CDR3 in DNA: TGCGCCAGCAGCTTGGGGACAGGGGACGGGGAGACCCAGTACTTC.

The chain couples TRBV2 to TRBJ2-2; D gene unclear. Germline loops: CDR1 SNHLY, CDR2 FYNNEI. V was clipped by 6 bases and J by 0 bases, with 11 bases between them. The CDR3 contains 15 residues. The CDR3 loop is CASSLSSANTGELFF. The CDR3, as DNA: TGTGCCAGCAGCCTATCGAGCGCGAACACCGGGGAGCTGTTTTTT.

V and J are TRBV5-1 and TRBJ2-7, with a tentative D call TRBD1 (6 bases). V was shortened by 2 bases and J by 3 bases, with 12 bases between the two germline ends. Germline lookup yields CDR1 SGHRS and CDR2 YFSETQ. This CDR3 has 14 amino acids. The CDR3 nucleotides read TGCGCCAGCAGCTTTTCTGGGGGCAGCTACGAGCAGTACTTC. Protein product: CASSFSGGSYEQYF.

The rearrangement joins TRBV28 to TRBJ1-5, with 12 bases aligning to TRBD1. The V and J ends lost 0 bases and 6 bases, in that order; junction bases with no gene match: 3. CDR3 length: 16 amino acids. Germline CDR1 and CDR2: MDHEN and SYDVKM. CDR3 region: CASSLWGQGAGQPQHF. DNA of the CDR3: TGTGCCAGCAGTTTATGGGGACAGGGGGCAGGTCAGCCCCAGCATTTT.

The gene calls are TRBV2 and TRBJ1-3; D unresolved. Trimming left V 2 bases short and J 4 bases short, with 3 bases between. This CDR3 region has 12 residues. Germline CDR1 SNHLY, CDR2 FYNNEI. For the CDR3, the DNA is TGTGCCAGCAGTGAAAGCGGAAACACCATATATTTT. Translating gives CASSESGNTIYF.

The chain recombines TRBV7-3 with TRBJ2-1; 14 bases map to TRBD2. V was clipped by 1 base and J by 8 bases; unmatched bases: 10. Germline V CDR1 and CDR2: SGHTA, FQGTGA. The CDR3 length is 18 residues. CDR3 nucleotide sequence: TGTGCCAGCAGCTTAAGAGTAGGGACTAGCGGGAGTTCTGATGAGCAGTTCTTC. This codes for CASSLRVGTSGSSDEQFF.

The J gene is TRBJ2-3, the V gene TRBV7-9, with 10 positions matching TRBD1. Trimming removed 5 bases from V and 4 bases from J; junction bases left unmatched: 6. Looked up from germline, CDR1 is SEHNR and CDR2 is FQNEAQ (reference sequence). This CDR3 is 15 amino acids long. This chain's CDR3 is CASSPGTGEADTQYF. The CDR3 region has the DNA TGTGCCAGCAGCCCCGGGACAGGGGAGGCAGATACGCAGTATTTT.

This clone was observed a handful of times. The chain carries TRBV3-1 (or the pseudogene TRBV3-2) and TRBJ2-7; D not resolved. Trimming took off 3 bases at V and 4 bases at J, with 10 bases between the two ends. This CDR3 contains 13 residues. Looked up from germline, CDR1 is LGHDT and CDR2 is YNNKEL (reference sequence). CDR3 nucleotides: TGTGCCAGCAGCCAGGTGGGCCTTTACGAGCAGTACTTC. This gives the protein CASSQVGLYEQYF.

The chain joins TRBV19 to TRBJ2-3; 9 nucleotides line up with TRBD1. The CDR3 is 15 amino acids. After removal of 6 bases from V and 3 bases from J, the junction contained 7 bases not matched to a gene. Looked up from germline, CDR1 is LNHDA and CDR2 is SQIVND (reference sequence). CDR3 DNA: TGTGCCAGTAGCCTACCGGGACAGGGAACAGATACGCAGTATTTT. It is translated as CASSLPGQGTDTQYF.

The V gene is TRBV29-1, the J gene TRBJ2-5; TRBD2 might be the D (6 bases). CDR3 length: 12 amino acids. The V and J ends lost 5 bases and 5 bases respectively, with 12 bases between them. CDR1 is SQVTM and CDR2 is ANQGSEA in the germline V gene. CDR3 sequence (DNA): TGCAGCGTTTCGACTAGTAGGGAGACCCAGTACTTC. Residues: CSVSTSRETQYF.

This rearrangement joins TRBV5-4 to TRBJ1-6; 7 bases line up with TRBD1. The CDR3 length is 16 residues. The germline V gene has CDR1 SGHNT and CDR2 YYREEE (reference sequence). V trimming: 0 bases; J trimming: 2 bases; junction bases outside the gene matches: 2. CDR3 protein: CASSLGGTAYNSPLHF. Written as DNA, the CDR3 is TGTGCCAGCAGCTTGGGGGGGACAGCCTATAATTCACCCCTCCACTTT.

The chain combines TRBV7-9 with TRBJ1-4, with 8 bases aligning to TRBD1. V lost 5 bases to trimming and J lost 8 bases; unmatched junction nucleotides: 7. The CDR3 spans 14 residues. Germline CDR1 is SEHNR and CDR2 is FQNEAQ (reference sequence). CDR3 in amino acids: CASSDSQGDEKLFF. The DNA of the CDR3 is TGTGCCAGCAGCGACTCACAGGGGGACGAAAAACTGTTTTTT. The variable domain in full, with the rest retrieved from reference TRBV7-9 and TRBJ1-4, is DTGVSQNPRHKITKRGQNVTFRCDPISEHNRLYWYRQTLGQGPEFLTYFQNEAQLEKSRLLSDRFSAERPKGSFSTLEIQRTEQGDSAMYLCASSDSQGDEKLFFGSGTQLSVL.

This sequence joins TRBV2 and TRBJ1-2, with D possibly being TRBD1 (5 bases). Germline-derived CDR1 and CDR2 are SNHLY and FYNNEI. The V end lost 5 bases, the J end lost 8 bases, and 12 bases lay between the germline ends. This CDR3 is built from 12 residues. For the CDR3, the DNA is TGTGCCAGCAGTTGGGGCGAGGAAGGCTACACCTTC. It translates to CASSWGEEGYTF.

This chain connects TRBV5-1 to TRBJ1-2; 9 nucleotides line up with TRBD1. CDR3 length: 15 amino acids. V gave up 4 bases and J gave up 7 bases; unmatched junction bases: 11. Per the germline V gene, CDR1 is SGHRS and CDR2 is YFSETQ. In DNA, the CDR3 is TGCGCCAGCAGCCCCGGGACAGGGACCCTCTCTGGCTACACCTTC. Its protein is CASSPGTGTLSGYTF.

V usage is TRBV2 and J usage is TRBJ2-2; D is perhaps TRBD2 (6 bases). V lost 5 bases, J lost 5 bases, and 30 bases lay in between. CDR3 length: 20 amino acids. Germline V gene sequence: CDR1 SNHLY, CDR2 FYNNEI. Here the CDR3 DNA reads TGTGCCAGCAGTCCCCTTGATGCTCCTTTGGGTGGGAGGCGGACCGGGGAGCTGTTTTTT. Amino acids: CASSPLDAPLGGRRTGELFF.

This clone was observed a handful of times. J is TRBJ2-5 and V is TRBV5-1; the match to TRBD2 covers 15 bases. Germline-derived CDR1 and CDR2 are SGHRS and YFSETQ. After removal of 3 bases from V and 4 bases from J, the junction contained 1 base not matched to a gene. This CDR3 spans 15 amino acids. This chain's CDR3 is CASSWTSGGGETQYF. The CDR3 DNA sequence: TGCGCCAGCAGCTGGACTAGCGGGGGGGGAGAGACCCAGTACTTC.